Below, 32 T cell receptor beta chains from the same sample are listed, as sequenced in a study of a mutant IDH1 vaccine in newly diagnosed glioma. No antigen has been assigned to these receptors. Time point described: week 11, during vaccination. All doses held 300 ug of mutant IDH1 20-mer peptide, with topical imiquimod. The table came from immunoSEQ multiplex PCR; TCRdb's copy has only in-frame clones and leaves some out. Here the sample spans 110,000 or so clones, 75% to 90% being singletons. Sequencing was performed on PBMCs, taken from a glioma patient whose treatment included an IDH1 peptide vaccine. The receptors here all came from a woman aged 50 to 60 with glioma.

This clone was seen once. The chain joins TRBV7-3 to TRBJ2-1; TRBD2 matches at 12 bases. Germline CDR1 and CDR2: SGHTA and FQGTGA. Losses at the gene ends were 5 bases for V and 5 bases for J; bases not matched to a gene: 7. CDR3 size: 16 residues. The CDR3 reads CASSPSGTSGHNEQFF. The CDR3, as DNA: TGTGCCAGCAGCCCTTCCGGGACTAGCGGGCACAATGAGCAGTTCTTC.

This chain uses TRBV15 with TRBJ2-1; the match to TRBD1 covers 10 bases. CDR1 is LNHNV, CDR2 YYDKDF, per germline (reference sequence). The CDR3 runs 16 residues. The V and J ends lost 2 bases and 0 bases, in that order; junction bases with no gene match: 1. CDR3 bases: TGTGCCACCAGCAGAAGACAGGGGGCCTCCTACAATGAGCAGTTCTTC. This translates into CATSRRQGASYNEQFF.

The genes are TRBV7-2 and TRBJ2-3, with 8 bases lining up with TRBD2. After removal of 1 base from V and 6 bases from J, the junction contained 6 bases not matched to a gene. CDR3 length: 15 amino acids. Germline loops: CDR1 SGHTA, CDR2 FQGNSA. For the CDR3, the DNA is TGTGCCAGCAGCTTAGAGAGCGGGAGTTGGGATACGCAGTATTTT. Translating it yields CASSLESGSWDTQYF.

This chain links TRBV18 with TRBJ2-3; maybe TRBD2 (5 bases). Germline values: CDR1 KGHSH, CDR2 LQKENI. The CDR3 sequence is 16 residues long. V lost 0 bases and J lost 2, with 12 bases in between. CDR3 protein: CASSPPDGKATDTQYF. DNA of the CDR3: TGTGCCAGCTCACCACCTGACGGGAAAGCCACAGATACGCAGTATTTT.

The J gene is TRBJ1-3, the V gene TRBV5-1, with 8 bases lining up with TRBD1. Trimming at V came to 1 base and at J to 2 bases, leaving 8 bases not matched to a gene. Germline V CDR1 and CDR2: SGHRS, YFSETQ. The CDR3 has 17 residues. The CDR3 region is CASSLTGGRSAGNTIYF. DNA of the CDR3: TGCGCCAGCAGCTTGACAGGGGGTAGGAGTGCTGGAAACACCATATATTTT. The full variable domain, in which reference TRBV5-1 and TRBJ1-3 provide the parts outside the CDR3, is KAGVTQTPRYLIKTRGQQVTLSCSPISGHRSVSWYQQTPGQGLQFLFEYFSETQRNKGNFPGRFSGRQFSNSRSEMNVSTLELGDSALYLCASSLTGGRSAGNTIYFGEGSWLTVV.

This clone was seen a single time. This sequence joins TRBV7-3 and TRBJ2-2; TRBD2 matches 14 bases. Trimming at V came to 5 bases and at J to 5 bases, leaving 7 bases not matched to a gene. The CDR3 is 17 residues long. Germline V gene lookup returns CDR1 SGHTA and CDR2 FQGTGA. Written as DNA, the CDR3 is TGTGCCAGCAGCGCCTCGGGACTAGCGGGAGTTACCGGGGAGCTGTTTTTT. Protein sequence: CASSASGLAGVTGELFF.

This clone has only a few counts. The chain links TRBV29-1 to TRBJ1-4, with D possibly TRBD1 on 5 matching bases. Germline CDR1 and CDR2: SQVTM and ANQGSEA. Trimming left V 4 bases short and J 0 bases short, with 9 bases between. The CDR3 runs to 14 residues. CDR3 protein: CSVAQGATNEKLFF. In DNA, the CDR3 is TGCAGCGTTGCCCAGGGAGCAACTAATGAAAAACTGTTTTTT.

This clone was observed a single time. The V call is TRBV27, the J call TRBJ1-5; D is uncertain. The CDR3 loop spans 13 amino acids. Germline V gene sequence: CDR1 MNHEY, CDR2 SMNVEV (reference sequence). Trimming removed 4 bases from V and 7 bases from J, with 11 bases in between. The CDR3 region is CASSSIGRQPQHF. Here the CDR3 DNA reads TGTGCCAGCAGTTCGATCGGGAGGCAGCCCCAGCATTTT.

The rearrangement links TRBV27 to TRBJ1-1; 8 nucleotides match TRBD1. V lost 3 bases to trimming and J lost 4 bases; unmatched junction nucleotides: 4. This CDR3 has 14 residues. The germline V gene encodes CDR1 MNHEY and CDR2 SMNVEV (reference sequence). In DNA form, the CDR3 reads TGTGCCAGCAGTTTCAGGGGGCTGGGCACTGAAGCTTTCTTT. The encoded protein is CASSFRGLGTEAFF.

This chain joins TRBV7-6 and TRBJ2-2, with TRBD2 identical over 14 bases. With 10 bases clipped from V and 4 bases from J, the junction kept 20 bases outside the gene matches. The CDR3 has 20 residues. The germline gives CDR1 SGHVS, CDR2 FNYEAQ. The CDR3 DNA is TGTGCCATCCGGGCAGGGGGTACGGGACTAGCGGGAGTGAGCACCGGGGAGCTGTTTTTT. Translated: CAIRAGGTGLAGVSTGELFF.

The CDR3 loop is CASSPPPQGAYSPLHF. CDR3 DNA: TGTGCCAGCAGCCCACCTCCGCAGGGGGCTTATTCACCCCTCCACTTT. V usage is TRBV7-9 and J usage is TRBJ1-6; 8 bases match TRBD1. CDR3 length: 16 residues. Germline V gene data show CDR1 as SEHNR and CDR2 as FQNEAQ (reference sequence). Germline trimming cut 5 bases from V and 8 bases from J; bases unmatched to any gene: 11.

The rearrangement joins TRBV15 to TRBJ1-2, with D tentatively TRBD1 (6 bases). V lost 0 bases and J 6 bases, leaving 14 bases between the germline ends. The CDR3 spans 15 residues. Per germline, CDR1 LNHNV and CDR2 YYDKDF (reference sequence). Written as DNA, the CDR3 is TGTGCCACCAGCAGAGATCGGAAAGGGGACAATGGCTACACCTTC. As protein: CATSRDRKGDNGYTF.

This clone is a singleton in its sample. This rearrangement joins TRBV5-1 to TRBJ2-2, with D perhaps matching TRBD1 (5 bases). V was clipped by 1 base and J by 0 bases, with 7 bases between them. CDR3 length equals 15 residues. Germline CDR1 reads SGHRS; CDR2 reads YFSETQ. CDR3 coding DNA: TGCGCCAGCAGCTTGACAGGTTCGAACACCGGGGAGCTGTTTTTT. Translated: CASSLTGSNTGELFF.

The J gene is TRBJ2-2, the V gene TRBV6-6, with 8 bases lining up with TRBD1. Trimming took 7 bases from V and 6 from J; bases not matched to a gene: 7. The CDR3 spans 14 residues. Looked up from germline, CDR1 is MNHNY and CDR2 is SVGAGI (reference sequence). The DNA for the CDR3 is TGTGCCAGCATGAAGCAGGGGGCATCCGGGGAGCTGTTTTTT. Amino acids: CASMKQGASGELFF.

The V gene is TRBV28, the J gene TRBJ2-2, with D perhaps TRBD2 (6 bases). The ends were cut back, 1 base at V and 4 bases at J, with 10 bases in the middle. The CDR3 contains 15 residues. Germline V gene data show CDR1 as MDHEN and CDR2 as SYDVKM. The CDR3 bases are TGTGCCAGCAGTTTATTCGGGAGCCGCACCGGGGAGCTGTTTTTT. It encodes CASSLFGSRTGELFF.

The chain joins TRBV5-1 to TRBJ2-7, with 11 bases matching TRBD1. The germline V gene has CDR1 SGHRS and CDR2 YFSETQ. The CDR3 runs to 14 residues. V lost 3 bases to trimming and J lost 4 bases; unmatched junction nucleotides: 3. The CDR3 spells CASSWTGGSYEQYF. DNA of the CDR3: TGCGCCAGCAGCTGGACAGGGGGCTCATACGAGCAGTACTTC.

The chain links TRBV5-1 to TRBJ2-7, with 7 bases fitting TRBD1. There are 13 residues in the CDR3. Germline CDR1 is SGHRS and CDR2 is YFSETQ. J was trimmed by 7 bases and V by 5 bases; bases with no gene match: 9. CDR3 coding DNA: TGCGCCAGCAGACCAGGGGGATCGGGGGAGCAGTACTTC. Encoded protein: CASRPGGSGEQYF.

The chain combines TRBV5-5 with TRBJ1-2; D unclear. CDR3 length: 13 residues. CDR1 and CDR2 from the germline V gene are SGHKS and YYEKEE (reference sequence). Trimming pared 0 bases from V and 2 bases from J, leaving 5 bases between. The CDR3 here is CASSLGQNYGYTF. The CDR3, as DNA: TGTGCCAGCAGCTTGGGCCAGAACTATGGCTACACCTTC. The full variable domain, in which reference TRBV5-5 and TRBJ1-2 provide the parts outside the CDR3, is DAGVTQSPTHLIKTRGQQVTLRCSPISGHKSVSWYQQVLGQGPQFIFQYYEKEERGRGNFPDRFSARQFPNYSSELNVNALLLGDSALYLCASSLGQNYGYTFGSGTRLTVV.

V usage is TRBV30 and J usage is TRBJ1-1; 7 bases line up with TRBD1. Germline loops: CDR1 GTSNPN, CDR2 SVGIG (reference sequence). The ends lost 2 bases at V and 4 bases at J; junction bases unmatched: 4. The CDR3 is 13 residues long. The DNA of the CDR3 is TGTGCCTGGAGTAGACAGGGCGGCACTGAAGCTTTCTTT. It is translated as CAWSRQGGTEAFF.

The V call is TRBV19, the J call TRBJ1-5, with D possibly TRBD1 on 5 matching bases. V dropped 5 bases and J dropped 7 bases, with 18 bases sitting between them. CDR3 length: 15 residues. Germline values: CDR1 LNHDA, CDR2 SQIVND (reference sequence). DNA for the CDR3: TGTGCCAGTAGTGGGGGGTCAAGGACTCTGCAGCCCCAGCATTTT. Translation gives CASSGGSRTLQPQHF.

V usage is TRBV7-8 and J usage is TRBJ1-2; no clear D. The germline CDR1 and CDR2 sequences are SGHVS and FQNEAQ. The germline V and J ends were trimmed by 4 bases and 4 bases, with 10 bases remaining between them. This CDR3 region has 13 residues. This CDR3 reads CASSSRTGYGYTF. CDR3 DNA: TGTGCCAGCAGCTCCAGGACGGGCTATGGCTACACCTTC.

The sample holds one count of this clone. V is TRBV5-1 and J is TRBJ1-4; D remains ambiguous. This CDR3 contains 14 residues. Trimming took off 2 bases at V and 6 bases at J, with 11 bases between the two ends. The germline CDR1 and CDR2 sequences are SGHRS and YFSETQ. The CDR3 nucleotides read TGCGCCAGCAGCTTTGGGGAGAGGGATGAAAAACTGTTTTTT. Translated, it gives CASSFGERDEKLFF.

V gene TRBV6-6 combines with J gene TRBJ2-5; 9 nucleotides match TRBD2. From germline, CDR1 is MNHNY and CDR2 SVGAGI (reference sequence). This CDR3 has 14 residues. Trimming cost V 4 bases and J 5 bases; bases outside gene matches: 5. The CDR3 loop is CASSWRTSEETQYF. DNA of the CDR3: TGTGCCAGCAGTTGGAGGACTAGCGAGGAGACCCAGTACTTC.

The chain is built from TRBV7-9 and TRBJ1-6, with 9 nucleotides matching TRBD1. Germline V gives CDR1 SEHNR, CDR2 FQNEAQ (reference sequence). V trimming: 6 bases; J trimming: 5 bases; junction bases outside the gene matches: 5. This CDR3 contains 15 residues. CDR3 residues: CASSQGDRDNSPLHF. The CDR3 coding sequence is TGTGCCAGCAGTCAGGGGGACAGGGATAATTCACCCCTCCACTTT.

The gene calls are TRBV19 and TRBJ1-1; D perhaps matches TRBD1 (5 bases). CDR1 and CDR2 from the germline V gene are LNHDA and SQIVND (reference sequence). V was cut by 11 bases and J by 1 base, with 14 bases left in between. CDR3 size: 13 residues. CDR3 region: CALTEGRNTEAFF. CDR3 nucleotides: TGTGCCTTGACTGAGGGGCGGAACACTGAAGCTTTCTTT. Combining the CDR3 with reference TRBV19 and TRBJ1-1 gives the whole variable domain DGGITQSPKYLFRKEGQNVTLSCEQNLNHDAMYWYRQDPGQGLRLIYYSQIVNDFQKGDIAEGYSVSREKKESFPLTVTSAQKNPTAFYLCALTEGRNTEAFFGQGTRLTVV.

The chain combines TRBV7-9 with TRBJ1-5, with 9 positions matching TRBD1. Trimming took 1 base from V and 6 from J; bases not matched to a gene: 7. This CDR3 is built from 16 residues. CDR1 is SEHNR and CDR2 is FQNEAQ in the germline V gene (reference sequence). CDR3: CASSLDPGQGSQPQHF. CDR3 nucleotide sequence: TGTGCCAGCAGCTTAGATCCGGGACAGGGTTCTCAGCCCCAGCATTTT.

This clone was seen just once. This chain connects TRBV7-2 to TRBJ2-1; the D call may be TRBD1 or TRBD2 (5 bases each). The germline V gene has CDR1 SGHTA and CDR2 FQGNSA. V was pared by 5 bases and J by 2 bases, with 16 bases between. The CDR3 runs to 16 residues. The CDR3, as DNA: TGTGCCAGCAGCATCCCCGGGACCAGCCCCTACAATGAGCAGTTCTTC. Encoded protein: CASSIPGTSPYNEQFF. The full variable domain, with the rest looked up from reference TRBV7-2 and TRBJ2-1, is GAGVSQSPSNKVTEKGKDVELRCDPISGHTALYWYRQSLGQGLEFLIYFQGNSAPDKSGLPSDRFSAERTGGSVSTLTIQRTQQEDSAVYLCASSIPGTSPYNEQFFGPGTRLTVL.

This clone was detected only a few times. The chain uses TRBV6-6 and TRBJ2-7, with D maybe TRBD1 (5 bases). The V and J ends lost 8 bases and 2 bases respectively, with 13 bases between them. CDR1 is MNHNY and CDR2 is SVGAGI in the germline V gene (reference sequence). This CDR3 is built from 13 residues. The CDR3 protein is CASAPGQTYEQYF. In DNA, the CDR3 is TGTGCCAGCGCCCCAGGGCAGACCTACGAGCAGTACTTC.

This clone was detected once. The V gene is TRBV6-6, the J gene TRBJ1-1; D not certain. Germline-derived CDR1 and CDR2 are MNHNY and SVGAGI (reference sequence). Trimming took off 4 bases at V and 6 bases at J, with 15 bases between the two ends. CDR3 length equals 14 residues. The DNA of the CDR3 is TGTGCCAGCAGTTCCCGGGCCTCGGGCGCTGAAGCTTTCTTT. Translated, it gives CASSSRASGAEAFF.

This clone has only a few counts. The chain couples TRBV27 to TRBJ1-5; possibly TRBD1 for D (5 bases). CDR1 MNHEY and CDR2 SMNVEV come from the germline V gene (reference sequence). V was pared by 4 bases and J by 2 bases, with 12 bases between. CDR3 size: 15 residues. The CDR3 nucleotides are TGTGCCAGCAGTTATGGGGTAGGGGGCAATCAGCCCCAGCATTTT. Translated, it gives CASSYGVGGNQPQHF.

The chain links TRBV19 to TRBJ2-1; tentative D call: TRBD1 (6 bases). This CDR3 is built from 17 residues. Germline values: CDR1 LNHDA, CDR2 SQIVND (reference sequence). The V end was cut by 3 bases, the J end by 10 bases, with 25 bases between. The CDR3 here is CASSMGVGGTRLEEQFF. CDR3 nucleotides: TGTGCCAGTAGTATGGGCGTAGGGGGAACTAGACTGGAGGAGCAGTTCTTC. The complete variable domain, with remaining parts taken from reference TRBV19 and TRBJ2-1, reads DGGITQSPKYLFRKEGQNVTLSCEQNLNHDAMYWYRQDPGQGLRLIYYSQIVNDFQKGDIAEGYSVSREKKESFPLTVTSAQKNPTAFYLCASSMGVGGTRLEEQFFGPGTRLTVL.

The chain couples TRBV11-2 to TRBJ2-2; 7 nucleotides line up with TRBD1. Germline CDR1 and CDR2: SGHAT and FQNNGV. The junction had 11 bases not matched to a gene; V was cut back by 6 bases and J by 4 bases. The CDR3 runs to 16 residues. The CDR3: CASRKLRGRSTGELFF. As DNA, the CDR3 is TGTGCCAGCAGGAAACTTAGGGGGCGTAGCACCGGGGAGCTGTTTTTT.